What follows are 24 T cell receptor beta chains derived from one specimen sequenced in a study of Ad26.COV2.S vaccination and SARS-CoV-2 variants. Profiled with immunoSEQ multiplex PCR; TCRdb holds only in-frame clones, not every one. The table lists a few hundred thousand clones, roughly 88% of them singletons. Stated treatment: 15 to 20 received Ad26.COV2.S at low or high dose, single or two shots; 5 received placebo; per-sample allocation not given. Specimens were obtained on day 63 following the first vaccine or placebo injection. This material consisted of peripheral blood, taken in a trial of Ad26.COV2.S vaccine versus placebo. Every receptor here comes from a person aged 18-60 years who received the Ad26.COV2.S COVID-19 vaccine or a placebo.

This chain links TRBV7-2 with TRBJ2-2; D call uncertain. Germline-derived CDR1 and CDR2 are SGHTA and FQGNSA. This CDR3 contains 15 residues. Trimming shortened V by 2 bases and J by 4 bases, and 11 bases separated the two germline ends. CDR3 nucleotides: TGTGCCAGCAGCTTAAGCCTGGTGGGCACCGGGGAGCTGTTTTTT. Translation gives CASSLSLVGTGELFF.

CDR3 DNA sequence: TGTGCTCGCGGTTCAGGAAACACCATATATTTT. It yields the protein CARGSGNTIYF. The chain has TRBV12-3 or TRBV12-4 and TRBJ1-3; D not resolved. The CDR3 extends over 11 amino acids.

The chain recombines TRBV19 with TRBJ2-5; 7 bases map to TRBD1. CDR3 size: 13 residues. The germline gives CDR1 LNHDA, CDR2 SQIVND (reference sequence). J was trimmed by 6 bases and V by 4 bases; bases with no gene match: 5. The CDR3 DNA reads TGTGCCAGTAGTACCCAGGGGGTGCAGACCCAGTACTTC. This encodes CASSTQGVQTQYF. The entire variable domain, with the rest obtained from reference TRBV19 and TRBJ2-5, is as follows: DGGITQSPKYLFRKEGQNVTLSCEQNLNHDAMYWYRQDPGQGLRLIYYSQIVNDFQKGDIAEGYSVSREKKESFPLTVTSAQKNPTAFYLCASSTQGVQTQYFGPGTRLLVL.

The CDR3 is CASSVELYPSDGYTF. CDR3 bases: TGTGCCAGCAGCGTAGAGTTATACCCGTCCGATGGCTACACCTTC. The chain couples TRBV9 to TRBJ1-2; D uncertain. Germline V gene lookup returns CDR1 SGDLS and CDR2 YYNGEE. V was shortened by 0 bases and J by 6 bases, with 15 bases between the two germline ends. The CDR3 extends over 15 amino acids.

The CDR3 spells CASSFNRGPNQPQHF. CDR3 DNA: TGTGCCAGCAGCTTTAATCGAGGACCCAATCAGCCCCAGCATTTT. The V gene is TRBV7-2, the J gene TRBJ1-5; D is ambiguous. Germline loops: CDR1 SGHTA, CDR2 FQGNSA. Trimming removed 3 bases at V and 3 bases at J, with 12 bases between. The CDR3 totals 15 residues.

This clone was observed once. The chain couples TRBV24-1 to TRBJ2-2; D remains unclear. The CDR3 totals 15 residues. Germline loops: CDR1 KGHDR, CDR2 SFDVKD. Trimming left V 4 bases short and J 5 bases short, with 13 bases between. The CDR3 reads CATSEAFMVTGELFF. Written as DNA, the CDR3 is TGTGCCACCAGTGAAGCATTTATGGTAACCGGGGAGCTGTTTTTT.

The CDR3 DNA reads as TGTGCCAGCAGCGAGGGACAGGGGGCGCGGGGCTACACCTTC. The encoded protein is CASSEGQGARGYTF. The chain carries TRBV7-9 and TRBJ1-2, with 12 bases identical to TRBD1. Germline assignment: CDR1 SEHNR and CDR2 FQNEAQ (reference sequence). The CDR3 covers 14 residues. V shed 5 bases and J 8 bases; nucleotides not matched to a gene: 6.

CDR3 protein: CASSQDQGASSPLHF. CDR3 coding DNA: TGCGCCAGCAGCCAAGATCAGGGGGCAAGTTCACCCCTCCACTTT. The chain links TRBV4-3 to TRBJ1-6; the match to TRBD1 covers 8 bases. The CDR3 length is 15 residues. CDR1 and CDR2 (germline): LGHNA, YSLEER. The V segment lost 0 bases and the J segment 9 bases; nucleotides outside the gene matches: 4.

V and J are TRBV5-1 and TRBJ2-1; maybe TRBD2 (7 bases). Trimming took off 4 bases at V and 8 bases at J, with 16 bases between the two ends. The germline gives CDR1 SGHRS, CDR2 YFSETQ. This CDR3 spans 14 amino acids. CDR3 protein: CASSGVGGPHEQFF. The CDR3 DNA reads as TGCGCCAGCAGCGGTGTCGGGGGGCCCCATGAGCAGTTCTTC.

This chain connects TRBV7-9 to TRBJ2-4, with D tentatively TRBD2 (6 bases). The germline V gene has CDR1 SEHNR and CDR2 FQNEAQ (reference sequence). This CDR3 has 16 residues. V was clipped by 5 bases and J by 3 bases, with 17 bases between them. This CDR3 is CASSTTSIFDKNIQYF. In nucleotides, the CDR3 is TGTGCCAGCAGCACTACTAGCATCTTTGACAAAAACATTCAGTACTTC.

This chain connects TRBV30 to TRBJ2-7; D is unresolved. Trimming left V 4 bases short and J 4 bases short, with 20 bases between. In germline, CDR1 is GTSNPN, CDR2 SVGIG (reference sequence). CDR3 length equals 15 residues. The CDR3: CAWMAGEHTLYEQYF. The CDR3 DNA reads TGTGCCTGGATGGCAGGAGAGCACACACTTTACGAGCAGTACTTC.

The chain is built from TRBV5-1 and TRBJ1-1; tentatively, D is TRBD1 (5 bases). Germline V lookup: CDR1 SGHRS, CDR2 YFSETQ. CDR3 length: 12 residues. Trimming cost V 6 bases and J 5 bases, with 11 bases left between them. This chain's CDR3 is CASIDEGTEAFF. For the CDR3, the DNA is TGCGCCAGCATAGACGAGGGGACTGAAGCTTTCTTT.

The J gene is TRBJ1-1, the V gene TRBV9, with D possibly TRBD1 on 6 matching bases. CDR1 is SGDLS and CDR2 is YYNGEE in the germline V gene. The V gene lost 3 bases and the J gene lost 4 bases, with 13 bases spanning the gap. The CDR3 contains 14 residues. CDR3 coding DNA: TGTGCCAGCAGCGGTACAGGGTTTAGCACTGAAGCTTTCTTT. Encoded protein: CASSGTGFSTEAFF.

This chain joins TRBV9 and TRBJ2-5, with 7 bases lining up with TRBD2. After removal of 0 bases from V and 5 bases from J, the junction contained 10 bases not matched to a gene. This CDR3 region has 16 residues. Germline CDR1 SGDLS, CDR2 YYNGEE. Here the CDR3 reads CASSVAGGGLQETQYF. The CDR3 bases are TGTGCCAGCAGCGTAGCGGGCGGGGGTTTGCAGGAGACCCAGTACTTC.

The rearrangement uses TRBV28 and TRBJ2-1; D might be TRBD2 (6 bases). Per the germline V gene, CDR1 is MDHEN and CDR2 is SYDVKM. With 8 bases removed from V and 6 bases from J, the gap between germline ends came to 23 bases. The CDR3 is made up of 16 amino acids. CDR3 coding DNA: TGTGCCAGCTCGCGGGGTCGGGGAGAGAGGGGCAATGAGCAGTTCTTC. It translates to CASSRGRGERGNEQFF.

V and J are TRBV28 and TRBJ1-1, with D possibly being TRBD1 (6 bases). This CDR3 comprises 11 residues. V lost 3 bases to trimming and J lost 11 bases, with 10 bases between them. From germline, CDR1 is MDHEN and CDR2 SYDVKM. The CDR3 is CASSFTGTAFF. The CDR3 nucleotides are TGTGCCAGCAGTTTCACAGGGACCGCTTTCTTT.

This clone appeared once. The rearrangement uses TRBV4-3 and TRBJ1-5; 9 bases are shared with TRBD1. This CDR3 is built from 20 residues. Trimming cost V 1 base and J 0 bases; bases outside gene matches: 13. Germline V lookup: CDR1 LGHNA, CDR2 YSLEER. As DNA, the CDR3 is TGCGCCAGCAGCCAAGGATTGGGACAGGGCGGTTTGTTTAGCAATCAGCCCCAGCATTTT. Translation: CASSQGLGQGGLFSNQPQHF.

This chain uses TRBV24-1 with TRBJ2-1, with 7 bases aligning to TRBD1. CDR3 length equals 12 residues. J gave up 12 bases and V 4 bases, and 5 bases lay outside the gene matches. Germline CDR1 KGHDR, CDR2 SFDVKD. The CDR3 DNA follows: TGTGCCACCAGTGAAGGACAGGCGGGGCAGTTCTTC. Protein sequence: CATSEGQAGQFF.

This chain joins TRBV5-1 and TRBJ2-3, with a tentative D call TRBD1 (7 bases). Germline CDR1 reads SGHRS; CDR2 reads YFSETQ. The length of the CDR3 is 15 residues. Deletions cut 1 base from V and 1 base from J, with 10 bases between. CDR3 region: CASSLIRGGTDTQYF. Here the CDR3 DNA reads TGCGCCAGCAGCTTGATCAGGGGGGGCACAGATACGCAGTATTTT.

The chain couples TRBV5-6 to TRBJ2-7, with 9 bases matching TRBD1. This CDR3 contains 13 residues. The germline V gene encodes CDR1 SGHDT and CDR2 YYEEEE. Losses at the gene ends were 2 bases for V and 5 bases for J; bases not matched to a gene: 2. In DNA form, the CDR3 reads TGTGCCAGCAGCTTCCGACAGGGGGACGAGCAGTACTTC. Protein sequence: CASSFRQGDEQYF.

The CDR3 sequence is CASSLLAGGRGNEQFF. The CDR3 DNA is TGCGCCAGCAGCTTATTAGCGGGGGGCCGTGGGAATGAGCAGTTCTTC. The chain recombines TRBV5-1 with TRBJ2-1, with TRBD2 identical over 10 bases. Germline CDR1 and CDR2: SGHRS and YFSETQ. The CDR3 sequence is 16 residues long. V lost 2 bases and J lost 7; bases outside the gene matches: 9.

The genes are TRBV6-2 or TRBV6-3 and TRBJ2-1, with 10 bases that match TRBD2. Looked up from germline, CDR1 is MNHEY and CDR2 is SVGEGT. The CDR3 contains 16 residues. The V gene end was trimmed by 6 bases and the J gene end by 8 bases; junction bases not matched to a gene: 13. CDR3 sequence: CASSQGSGGAFHEQFF. CDR3 coding DNA: TGTGCCAGCAGCCAAGGAAGCGGGGGGGCCTTTCATGAGCAGTTCTTC.

V and J are TRBV27 and TRBJ1-2, with TRBD1 matching over 8 bases. This CDR3 region has 16 residues. V dropped 2 bases and J dropped 5; count of bases not matched to a gene: 10. The germline gives CDR1 MNHEY, CDR2 SMNVEV (reference sequence). The DNA of the CDR3 is TGTGCCAGCAGTTTAGGGGCAGGGGGCGAATTGTATGGCTACACCTTC. Amino acids: CASSLGAGGELYGYTF.

The genes are TRBV2 and TRBJ1-5; no clear D gene. This CDR3 is 15 amino acids long. Trimming shortened V by 6 bases and J by 5 bases, and 17 bases separated the two germline ends. Germline V gene data show CDR1 as SNHLY and CDR2 as FYNNEI. CDR3 nucleotide sequence: TGTGCCAGCAGCCGGACTAGTGACGGCTATCAGCCCCAGCATTTT. This translates into CASSRTSDGYQPQHF. The entire variable domain, with the rest obtained from reference TRBV2 and TRBJ1-5, is as follows: EPEVTQTPSHQVTQMGQEVILRCVPISNHLYFYWYRQILGQKVEFLVSFYNNEISEKSEIFDDQFSVERPDGSNFTLKIRSTKLEDSAMYFCASSRTSDGYQPQHFGDGTRLSIL.